This T cell receptor (beta chain) was sequenced during a study of blood T cells in healthy people across ages. About 10 milliliters of peripheral blood were drawn from each donor into EDTA-treated tubes. The use of a sample-barcoded 5' primer and a J-beta primer mix characterized a second PCR of roughly 6 to 12 cycles. TCRdb analysed the 5' RACE reads with MiXCR anew, one entry per CDR3 protein. Of 650,000 to 700,000 distinct CDR3 sequences listed, 32% were seen once; the top ten hold approximately 15%. Germline V lookup: CDR1 SGHRS, CDR2 YFSETQ. The V end was cut by 0 bases, the J end by 3 bases, with 10 bases between. CDR3 length: 15 residues.

The specimen sequenced was blood. The clonotype originates from a woman over 75 in good health. The chain combines TRBV5-1 with TRBJ2-1; D perhaps matches TRBD2 (6 bases). CDR3 DNA: TGCGCCAGCAGCTTGGCGGGACTTCACTACAATGAGCAGTTCTTC. Its protein product is CASSLAGLHYNEQFF. Using reference TRBV5-1 and TRBJ2-1 for the parts outside the CDR3, the full variable domain is KAGVTQTPRYLIKTRGQQVTLSCSPISGHRSVSWYQQTPGQGLQFLFEYFSETQRNKGNFPGRFSGRQFSNSRSEMNVSTLELGDSALYLCASSLAGLHYNEQFFGPGTRLTVL.